This T cell receptor beta chain was profiled in a study of blood T cell repertoires in COVID-19. The overall study: COVID-19 samples collected from the United States, Italy and Spain covered acute and convalescent phases.

The repertoire was sequenced with immunoSEQ multiplex PCR; TCRdb's copy has only in-frame clones and lacks some. The sample has more than 95,000 clones; about 70% are singletons. Trimming pared 1 base from V and 4 bases from J, leaving 8 bases between. Germline CDR1 is MGHRA and CDR2 is YSYEKL. The CDR3 has 13 residues. Sequences were obtained from peripheral blood. This clonotype originated in a man at least 80 years old with COVID-19, enrolled during active disease. The chain has TRBV4-1 and TRBJ2-7; D uncertain. The DNA for the CDR3 is TGCGCCAGCAGCCAAGCTACCTTTTACGAGCAGTACTTC. Translated: CASSQATFYEQYF.